This T cell receptor (beta chain) was documented in a study of breast tumors, draining lymph nodes, adjacent tissues. This CDR3 has 15 residues. Looked up from germline, CDR1 is LNHDA and CDR2 is SQIVND (reference sequence). Losses at the gene ends were 3 bases for V and 7 bases for J; bases not matched to a gene: 7. A single record per CDR3 protein comes from TCRdb applying MiXCR to the multiplex PCR reads. This sample has 140,000 or so distinct CDR3 sequences, with 30% to 35% found just once. Breast cancer patients provided tissue from their axillary draining lymph nodes. This clonotype was picked up many times.

This chain links TRBV19 with TRBJ2-2, with 8 bases that match TRBD1. This clonotype was sampled from a female donor with breast cancer. Some clones in this sample may be carry-over from other donors' samples. What was sequenced was axillary lymph node tissue. The CDR3: CASSISRGLGGELFF. The CDR3 nucleotides are TGTGCCAGTAGTATTTCCAGGGGGCTAGGCGGGGAGCTGTTTTTT.